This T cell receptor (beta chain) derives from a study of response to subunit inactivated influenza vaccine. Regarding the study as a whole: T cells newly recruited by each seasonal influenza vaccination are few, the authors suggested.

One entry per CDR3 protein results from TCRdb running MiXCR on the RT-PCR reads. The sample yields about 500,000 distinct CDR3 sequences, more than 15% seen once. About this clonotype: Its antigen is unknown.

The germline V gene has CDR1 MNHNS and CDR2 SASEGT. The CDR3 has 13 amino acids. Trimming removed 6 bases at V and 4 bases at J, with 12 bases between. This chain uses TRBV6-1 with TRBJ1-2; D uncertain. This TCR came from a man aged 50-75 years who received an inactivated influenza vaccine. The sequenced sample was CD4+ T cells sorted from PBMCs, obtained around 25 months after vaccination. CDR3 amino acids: CASSQGGVYGYTF. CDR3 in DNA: TGTGCCAGCAGCCAAGGCGGGGTCTATGGCTACACCTTC.